The text below deals with one TCR beta chain. Its antigen is unidentified. The data are from a study of CD8 T cells in Susac syndrome. Across the study: At blood draw, Susac syndrome patients were therapy-naive, on corticosteroids, or on intravenous immunoglobulin alone.

Study results and limitations: In Susac patients, clonal expansion was not detected in CD4+ cells.

Random hexamers served to reverse transcribe about 0.45 to 1 ug RNA. TCRdb used MiXCR to reprocess the immunoSEQ multiplex PCR reads, holding one entry per CDR3 protein. The profile covers 150,000 to 200,000 distinct CDR3 sequences, with roughly 92% appearing a single time and 0.12% taken by the ten largest. Patients with Susac syndrome met diagnostic criteria that were recently defined for definite or probable disease. CD8+ and CD4+ T cells were negatively isolated; TEMRA cells were FACS-enriched. Sequenced material: CD4+ T cells from PBMCs. The TCR was taken from a human donor with Susac syndrome.

Here the CDR3 DNA reads TGTGCCAGCAGCCCCACCGTTAGGGATGACTACGAGCAGTACTTC. Protein sequence: CASSPTVRDDYEQYF. The V gene is TRBV9, the J gene TRBJ2-7; no definite D call. The CDR3 runs to 15 residues. Germline assignment: CDR1 SGDLS and CDR2 YYNGEE. Trimming removed 4 bases from V and 3 bases from J, with 17 bases in between. Variable domain in full (rest from reference TRBV9 and TRBJ2-7): DSGVTQTPKHLITATGQRVTLRCSPRSGDLSVYWYQQSLDQGLQFLIQYYNGEERAKGNILERFSAQQFPDLHSELNLSSLELGDSALYFCASSPTVRDDYEQYFGPGTRLTVT.